One and the same sample provided the 11 T cell receptor beta chains below, sequenced in a study of beta chain features in type 1 diabetes. The authors reverse transcribed all of the isolated RNA, so sequencing captured expressed TCRB transcripts. Measured with immunoSEQ multiplex PCR; TCRdb has only the in-frame clones, and not every one. The repertoire holds 390,000 or so clones, with about 15% as singletons. The sample consisted of naive CD4+ T cells from blood. The receptors come from a man aged 25-45 years in good health.

This clone has only a few counts. Here the CDR3 reads CAWSVYGAGEQYV. The CDR3 DNA reads as TGTGCCTGGAGTGTATATGGGGCGGGGGAGCAGTACGTC. The rearrangement uses TRBV30 and TRBJ2-7; maybe TRBD2 (6 bases). The germline V and J ends were trimmed by 0 bases and 7 bases, with 13 bases remaining between them. The CDR3 runs 13 residues. Germline CDR1 reads GTSNPN; CDR2 reads SVGIG (reference sequence).

In its sample, this clone was seen a few times. This specimen includes other DNA sequences encoding the same CDR3. This rearrangement joins TRBV18 to TRBJ2-5; D uncertain. Germline V lookup: CDR1 KGHSH, CDR2 LQKENI. The V and J ends lost 6 bases and 0 bases respectively, with 5 bases between them. The CDR3 has 12 amino acids. The CDR3 DNA follows: TGTGCCAGCTCTCGGTACCAAGAGACCCAGTACTTC. Its translation: CASSRYQETQYF.

This clone was seen a handful of times. As DNA, the CDR3 is TGCGCCAGCAGCTTTCAGACGAGCTCCTACAATGAGCAGTTCTTC. Translated, it gives CASSFQTSSYNEQFF. This chain joins TRBV5-1 and TRBJ2-1; no reliable D call. Germline CDR1 is SGHRS and CDR2 is YFSETQ. V was clipped by 2 bases and J by 0 bases, with 9 bases between them. The length of the CDR3 is 15 residues.

The chain is built from TRBV9 and TRBJ2-1; D not certain. Trimming pared 3 bases from V and 2 bases from J, leaving 12 bases between. This CDR3 has 15 residues. Per germline, CDR1 SGDLS and CDR2 YYNGEE. CDR3 sequence (DNA): TGTGCCAGCAGCGGGCCTCGTTTTACCTACAATGAGCAGTTCTTC. Protein product: CASSGPRFTYNEQFF.

The chain recombines TRBV15 with TRBJ1-5; D may be TRBD1 (6 bases). Between the trimmed V and J ends, which lost 1 base and 3 bases, there was a span of 10 bases. Germline lookup yields CDR1 LNHNV and CDR2 YYDKDF (reference sequence). The length of the CDR3 is 15 residues. In DNA form, the CDR3 reads TGTGCCACCAGCAGAGGGGGGGCGGTCAATCAGCCCCAGCATTTT. Translated: CATSRGGAVNQPQHF.

This clone was detected a few times. The chain couples TRBV2 to TRBJ2-7, with D perhaps given as TRBD1 or TRBD2 (5 bases each). CDR1 is SNHLY and CDR2 is FYNNEI in the germline V gene. The V end lost 6 bases, the J end lost 0 bases, and 15 bases lay between the germline ends. This CDR3 spans 15 amino acids. This chain's CDR3 is CASSLAGANSYEQYF. The CDR3 region has the DNA TGTGCCAGCAGCTTGGCCGGGGCCAACTCCTACGAGCAGTACTTC.

This chain uses TRBV18 with TRBJ1-2; D is perhaps TRBD1 (5 bases). The V gene lost 2 bases and the J gene lost 4 bases, with 8 bases spanning the gap. There are 13 residues in the CDR3. The germline V gene encodes CDR1 KGHSH and CDR2 LQKENI. The DNA for the CDR3 is TGTGCCAGCTCACCAGGACAAATCTATGGCTACACCTTC. Amino acid sequence: CASSPGQIYGYTF.

The chain couples TRBV30 to TRBJ1-1; maybe TRBD1 (5 bases). The CDR3 is 13 amino acids. Germline V gene data show CDR1 as GTSNPN and CDR2 as SVGIG (reference sequence). The V end lost 2 bases, the J end lost 1 base, and 8 bases lay between the germline ends. The CDR3 loop is CAWSRDGNTEAFF. CDR3 nucleotide sequence: TGTGCCTGGAGTCGGGACGGGAACACTGAAGCTTTCTTT. Complete variable domain (other parts from reference TRBV30 and TRBJ1-1): SQTIHQWPATLVQPVGSPLSLECTVEGTSNPNLYWYRQAAGRGLQLLFYSVGIGQISSEVPQNLSASRPQDRQFILSSKKLLLSDSGFYLCAWSRDGNTEAFFGQGTRLTVV.

This clone occurred a few times. V and J are TRBV4-1 and TRBJ1-1, with D possibly matching TRBD1 (5 bases). Germline assignment: CDR1 MGHRA and CDR2 YSYEKL. The V and J ends lost 0 bases and 9 bases respectively, with 11 bases between them. The CDR3 has 13 amino acids. The DNA for the CDR3 is TGCGCCAGCAGCCAAGAATGGGGGACTCAAGCTTTCTTT. Translation gives CASSQEWGTQAFF.

V gene TRBV6-1 combines with J gene TRBJ2-4; D unclear. Trimming cost V 4 bases and J 0 bases, with 7 bases left between them. The germline V gene has CDR1 MNHNS and CDR2 SASEGT. The length of the CDR3 is 14 residues. In DNA, the CDR3 is TGTGCCAGCAGTGGCGGTCTAGCCAAAAACATTCAGTACTTC. Translated: CASSGGLAKNIQYF.

This sequence joins TRBV18 and TRBJ1-1, with TRBD1 identical over 7 bases. J was trimmed by 3 bases and V by 6 bases; bases with no gene match: 13. The CDR3 totals 16 residues. CDR1 and CDR2 (germline): KGHSH, LQKENI. The CDR3 DNA sequence: TGTGCCAGCTCCCCAATGGACGTACAGGGGCACACTGAAGCTTTCTTT. This gives the protein CASSPMDVQGHTEAFF.